This TCR beta chain was captured by sequencing in a study of type 1 regulatory T cells. Across the study: An in vitro protocol generated T-allo10, a Tr1-enriched, alloantigen-specific CD4 T cell product. Study results and caveats: Type 1 regulatory T cells had a more restricted TCR repertoire than non-type 1 regulatory T cells.

CDR1 SGHVS and CDR2 FQNEAQ come from the germline V gene. The CDR3 runs 16 residues. V was clipped by 1 base and J by 6 bases, with 18 bases between them. This clonotype turned up a few times. The antigen is unknown. TCRdb recomputed calls from the reads with MiXCR, one row per CDR3 protein. The top ten hold roughly 2.2% of the sample, which has 60,000 to 70,000 distinct CDR3 sequences, approximately 50% seen once. The V call is TRBV7-8, the J call TRBJ1-2; D uncertain. The sequencing sample was made of cultured non-Tr1 T cells, either the whole culture or a sorted T cell fraction (not recorded which). This TCR was sampled from a human donor in good health. The DNA of the CDR3 is TGTGCCAGCAGCTTAGACCCCTCGAACCGAAGAGATGGCTACACCTTC. It yields the protein CASSLDPSNRRDGYTF.